The source of this T cell receptor beta chain is a study of T-cell reconstitution after alpha-beta-depleted transplantation in children (dated by TCRdb to about 2016). Regarding the complete study: Using TCR repertoire profiling, the study quantitatively followed how T-cell immune reconstitution unfolded in children after TCRalphabeta/CD19-depleted allogeneic hematopoietic cell transplantation.

The library was obtained by PCR. Instrument used: Illumina HiSeq 2500. TCR libraries were prepared with molecular barcoding, using unique molecular identifiers to normalize TCRbeta repertoire quantification. The raw public reads went through TCRdb reprocessing: fastp at Q25, MiXCR clone calling, in-frame beta chains kept. Entries that share a CDR3 protein sequence are merged under the most common genes and DNA. Across this sample there are approximately 520,000 distinct CDR3 sequences, with around a third seen only once. The top ten constitute more than 2% of the sample. The CDR3 holds 14 amino acids from the cysteine to the phenylalanine. The CDR3 DNA has 42 bases and is translated from base 1. V is cut by 6 bases and J by 5 bases, and the space between the germline ends is 13 bases. This clonotype was picked up a small number of times. Its antigen has not been determined. No clone much larger than this one lies a single base away; base qualities are absent.

The sample in question was PBMCs from the stem cell graft donor, obtained from the stem cell graft. The chain couples TRBV12-3 or TRBV12-4 to TRBJ2-2, with TRBD2 perhaps the D gene, on 5 matching bases. This TCR came from a human donor who donated a stem cell graft to a child with aplastic anemia. The bases are TGTGCCAGCAGCCCGGGATACAGTACCGGGGAGCTGTTTTTT. Its translation is CASSPGYSTGELFF.